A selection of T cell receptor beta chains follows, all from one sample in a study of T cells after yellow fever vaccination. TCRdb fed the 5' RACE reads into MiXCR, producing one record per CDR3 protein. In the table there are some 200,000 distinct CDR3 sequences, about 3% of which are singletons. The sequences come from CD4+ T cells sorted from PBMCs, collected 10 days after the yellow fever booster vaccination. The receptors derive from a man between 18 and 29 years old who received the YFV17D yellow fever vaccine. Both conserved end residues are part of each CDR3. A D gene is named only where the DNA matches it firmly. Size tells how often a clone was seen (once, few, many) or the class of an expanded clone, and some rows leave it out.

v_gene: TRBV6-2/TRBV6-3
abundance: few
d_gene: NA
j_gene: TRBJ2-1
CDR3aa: CASTLSSYNEQFF
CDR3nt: TGTGCCAGCACCCTCAGCTCCTACAATGAGCAGTTCTTC

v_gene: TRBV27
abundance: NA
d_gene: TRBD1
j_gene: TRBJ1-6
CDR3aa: CASTQGAPYNSPLHF
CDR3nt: TGTGCCAGCACTCAGGGGGCCCCATATAATTCACCCCTCCACTTT

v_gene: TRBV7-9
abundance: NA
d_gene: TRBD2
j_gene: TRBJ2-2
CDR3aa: CASSLRDYPNTGELFF
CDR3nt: TGTGCCAGCAGCCTTAGGGACTACCCGAACACCGGGGAGCTGTTTTTT

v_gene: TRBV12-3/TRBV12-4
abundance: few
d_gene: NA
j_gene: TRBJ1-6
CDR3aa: CASSFSQTSNSPLHF
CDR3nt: TGTGCCAGCAGTTTCTCTCAAACGAGTAATTCACCCCTCCACTTT

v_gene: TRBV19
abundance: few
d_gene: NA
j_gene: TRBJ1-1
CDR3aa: CASITEGGTEAFF
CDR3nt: TGTGCCAGTATTACGGAGGGTGGCACTGAAGCTTTCTTT

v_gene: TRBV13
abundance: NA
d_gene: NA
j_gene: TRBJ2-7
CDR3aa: CASSLPGRGYEQYF
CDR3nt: TGTGCCAGCAGCCTACCGGGACGGGGCTACGAGCAGTACTTC

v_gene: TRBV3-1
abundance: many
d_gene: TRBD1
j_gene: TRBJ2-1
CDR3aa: CASSPGQGRTYNEQFF
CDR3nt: TGTGCCAGCAGCCCAGGACAGGGGAGGACCTACAATGAGCAGTTCTTC

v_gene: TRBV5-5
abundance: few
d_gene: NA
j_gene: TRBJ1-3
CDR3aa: CASSLDPGWGNTIYF
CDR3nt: TGTGCCAGCAGCTTGGACCCGGGTTGGGGAAACACCATATATTTT

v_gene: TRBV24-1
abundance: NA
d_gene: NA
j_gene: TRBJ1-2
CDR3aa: CATSDPVTGDYGYTF
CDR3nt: TGTGCCACCAGTGATCCTGTAACAGGAGACTATGGCTACACCTTC

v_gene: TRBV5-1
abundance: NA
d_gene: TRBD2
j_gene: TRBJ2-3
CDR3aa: CASSLELAGVPSTDTQYF
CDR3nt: TGCGCCAGCAGCTTGGAGTTAGCGGGGGTCCCTAGCACAGATACGCAGTATTTT

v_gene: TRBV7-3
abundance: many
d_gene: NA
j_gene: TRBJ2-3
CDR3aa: CASSSGLTNTDTQYF
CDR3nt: TGTGCCAGCAGCTCGGGACTGACTAACACAGATACGCAGTATTTT

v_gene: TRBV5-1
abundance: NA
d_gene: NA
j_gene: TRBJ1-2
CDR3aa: CATDGPGGYTF
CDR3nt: TGCGCCACCGACGGCCCCGGCGGCTACACCTTC

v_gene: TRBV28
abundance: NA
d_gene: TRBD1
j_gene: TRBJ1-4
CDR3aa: CASSPGQGDGKLFF
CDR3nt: TGTGCCAGCAGTCCGGGACAGGGAGATGGAAAACTGTTTTTT

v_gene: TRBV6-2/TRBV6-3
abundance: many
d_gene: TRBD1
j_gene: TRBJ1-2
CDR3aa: CASRITRDRGHHYGYTF
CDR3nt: TGTGCCAGCCGGATCACGAGGGACAGGGGGCACCACTATGGCTACACCTTC

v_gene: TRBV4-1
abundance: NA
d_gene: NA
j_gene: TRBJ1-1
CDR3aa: CASSPTGSMNTEAFF
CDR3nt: TGCGCCAGCAGCCCGACGGGGTCCATGAACACTGAAGCTTTCTTT

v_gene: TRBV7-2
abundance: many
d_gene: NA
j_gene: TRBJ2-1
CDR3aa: CASSLVRGYEQFF
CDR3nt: TGTGCCAGCAGCTTAGTCCGGGGGTATGAGCAGTTCTTC

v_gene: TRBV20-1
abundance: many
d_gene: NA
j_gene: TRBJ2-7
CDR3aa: CSARSSGSYYEQYF
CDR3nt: TGCAGTGCAAGATCCTCCGGATCTTACTACGAGCAGTACTTC

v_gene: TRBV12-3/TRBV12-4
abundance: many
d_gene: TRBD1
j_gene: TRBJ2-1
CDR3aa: CASRRTGGEQFF
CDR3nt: TGTGCCAGCAGAAGGACAGGGGGTGAGCAGTTCTTC

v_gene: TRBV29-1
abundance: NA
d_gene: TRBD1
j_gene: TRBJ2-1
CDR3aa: CSADRVYNEQFF
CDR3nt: TGCAGCGCGGACAGGGTTTACAATGAGCAGTTCTTC

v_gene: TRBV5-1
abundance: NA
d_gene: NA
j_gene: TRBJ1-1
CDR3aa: CASSLAGLGNTEAFF
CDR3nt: TGCGCCAGCAGCTTGGCAGGGTTAGGGAACACTGAAGCTTTCTTT

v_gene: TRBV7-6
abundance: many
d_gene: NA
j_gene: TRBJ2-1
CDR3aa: CASSLGTGRGEQFF
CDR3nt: TGTGCCAGCAGCTTAGGTACAGGGAGGGGTGAGCAGTTCTTC

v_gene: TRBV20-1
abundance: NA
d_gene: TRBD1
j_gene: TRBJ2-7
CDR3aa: CSADLPRDRAYEQYF
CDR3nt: TGCAGTGCCGACCTCCCACGGGACAGAGCCTACGAGCAGTACTTC

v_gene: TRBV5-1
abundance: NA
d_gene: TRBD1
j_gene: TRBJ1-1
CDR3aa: CASSHSTGDDTEAFF
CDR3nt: TGCGCCAGCAGCCATTCCACAGGGGATGACACTGAAGCTTTCTTT

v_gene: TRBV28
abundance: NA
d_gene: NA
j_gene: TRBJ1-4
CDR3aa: CASSSANEKLFF
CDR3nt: TGTGCCAGCAGTTCGGCAAATGAAAAACTGTTTTTT

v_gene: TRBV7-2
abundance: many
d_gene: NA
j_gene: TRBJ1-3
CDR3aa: CASSLGRSQNTIYF
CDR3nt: TGTGCCAGCAGCTTAGGGCGAAGTCAGAACACCATATATTTT